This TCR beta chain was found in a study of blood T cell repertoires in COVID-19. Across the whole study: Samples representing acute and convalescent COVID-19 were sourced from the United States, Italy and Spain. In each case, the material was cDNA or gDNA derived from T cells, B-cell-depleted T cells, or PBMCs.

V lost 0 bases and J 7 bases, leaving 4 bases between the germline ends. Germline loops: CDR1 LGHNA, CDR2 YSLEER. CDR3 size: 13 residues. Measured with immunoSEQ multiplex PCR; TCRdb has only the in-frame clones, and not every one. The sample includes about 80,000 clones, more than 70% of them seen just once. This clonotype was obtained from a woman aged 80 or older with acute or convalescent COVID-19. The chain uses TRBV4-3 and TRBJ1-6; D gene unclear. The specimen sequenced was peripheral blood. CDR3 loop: CASSQDPNSPLHF. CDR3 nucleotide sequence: TGCGCCAGCAGCCAAGATCCGAATTCACCCCTCCACTTT.